The 25 T cell receptor beta chains listed next were all sequenced from one sample in a study of cytomegalovirus exposure and HLA in healthy donors. PCR primers comprised 60 Vbeta and 13 Jbeta primers. The repertoire was sequenced with immunoSEQ multiplex PCR; TCRdb's copy has only in-frame clones and lacks some. The sample lists 95,000 to 150,000 clones; around 80% were seen once. Sequencing input: PBMCs. The receptor set was obtained from a young woman in good health and CMV-seronegative.

Only one count was recorded for this clone. The V and J genes are TRBV30 and TRBJ1-2; 8 bases fit TRBD1. This CDR3 has 13 residues. Germline loops: CDR1 GTSNPN, CDR2 SVGIG (reference sequence). The V segment lost 0 bases and the J segment 7 bases; nucleotides outside the gene matches: 4. The CDR3 coding sequence is TGTGCCTGGAGTGTACGGACAGGGACTGGCTACACCTTC. Translating it yields CAWSVRTGTGYTF.

This rearrangement joins TRBV11-2 to TRBJ2-1; TRBD2 matches 8 bases. V was pared by 2 bases and J by 7 bases, with 7 bases of the junction left unmatched. The CDR3 runs to 15 residues. Germline loops: CDR1 SGHAT, CDR2 FQNNGV. The CDR3 DNA is TGTGCCAGCAGCTTAAGGCTAGCGGGCGGTAATGAGCAGTTCTTC. Encoded protein: CASSLRLAGGNEQFF.

For the CDR3, the DNA is TGTGCCAGCAGCCAAGATGGGGCGCGGAACTACGAGCAGTACTTC. Its translation: CASSQDGARNYEQYF. V usage is TRBV4-2 and J usage is TRBJ2-7; a possible D gene is TRBD1 (5 bases). The V end lost 0 bases, the J end lost 3 bases, and 12 bases lay between the germline ends. CDR3 length equals 15 residues. The germline CDR1 and CDR2 sequences are LGHNA and YNFKEQ.

In this sample, this clone turned up a few times. The chain combines TRBV7-9 with TRBJ2-7; possibly TRBD2 for D (5 bases). The germline V gene has CDR1 SEHNR and CDR2 FQNEAQ (reference sequence). Trimming shortened V by 7 bases and J by 2 bases, and 12 bases separated the two germline ends. This CDR3 region has 13 residues. For the CDR3, the DNA is TGTGCCAGCACCGCAACCGGGACCTACGAGCAGTACTTC. Protein sequence: CASTATGTYEQYF.

This clone has more than one count but fewer than ten. The chain joins TRBV5-6 to TRBJ1-2; TRBD1 aligns across 10 bases. Germline lookup yields CDR1 SGHDT and CDR2 YYEEEE. This CDR3 region has 13 residues. After removal of 2 bases from V and 7 bases from J, the junction contained 2 bases not matched to a gene. In DNA, the CDR3 is TGTGCCAGCAGCTTTGGACAGGGGGGTGGCTACACCTTC. This sequence encodes CASSFGQGGGYTF.

The chain uses TRBV10-2 and TRBJ1-5, with D unresolved. The CDR3 covers 13 residues. Germline-derived CDR1 and CDR2 are WSHSY and SAAADI. Trimming removed 3 bases at V and 4 bases at J, with 7 bases between. CDR3 nucleotides: TGCGCCAGCAGTGAACAGATGAATCAGCCCCAGCATTTT. As protein: CASSEQMNQPQHF.

The rearrangement links TRBV7-2 to TRBJ2-7; tentative D call: TRBD2 (6 bases). Trimming stripped 3 bases from V and 0 bases from J, with 15 bases between. Germline loops: CDR1 SGHTA, CDR2 FQGNSA. This CDR3 contains 16 residues. The CDR3 reads CASSFGGYGSSYEQYF. The CDR3 nucleotides are TGTGCCAGCAGCTTCGGGGGTTACGGGAGCTCCTACGAGCAGTACTTC.

CDR3 sequence (DNA): TGTGCCAGCAGCTTAGATCACGCTAGCGGGAGGTCGGAGACCCAGTACTTC. Translated, it gives CASSLDHASGRSETQYF. The chain combines TRBV11-3 with TRBJ2-5, with 11 nucleotides matching TRBD2. Germline values: CDR1 SGHNT, CDR2 YENEEA. The J segment lost 5 bases and the V segment lost 0 bases, leaving 8 bases of the junction unmatched. This CDR3 has 17 residues.

J is TRBJ1-3 and V is TRBV29-1; possibly TRBD1 for D (5 bases). The CDR3 is 14 residues long. Per germline, CDR1 SQVTM and CDR2 ANQGSEA. Trimming stripped 7 bases from V and 0 bases from J, with 13 bases between. The CDR3 loop reads CSALQGASGNTIYF. The CDR3 DNA sequence: TGCAGCGCTCTTCAAGGGGCCTCTGGAAACACCATATATTTT.

The rearrangement uses TRBV7-2 and TRBJ1-3; 11 nucleotides match TRBD1. Germline values: CDR1 SGHTA, CDR2 FQGNSA. The CDR3 totals 17 residues. Trimming removed 5 bases from V and 0 bases from J; junction bases left unmatched: 6. The CDR3 reads CASSPRTGGFSGNTIYF. CDR3 in DNA: TGTGCCAGCAGCCCGCGGACAGGGGGCTTCTCTGGAAACACCATATATTTT.

This clone was detected only a few times. The genes are TRBV4-3 and TRBJ1-3; TRBD1 might be the D (6 bases). The CDR3 contains 17 residues. Per the germline V gene, CDR1 is LGHNA and CDR2 is YSLEER. With 0 bases removed from V and 0 bases from J, the gap between germline ends came to 12 bases. CDR3 bases: TGCGCCAGCAGCCAAGAGCCCAGGGGACCCTCTGGAAACACCATATATTTT. Translation gives CASSQEPRGPSGNTIYF.

The chain recombines TRBV7-9 with TRBJ2-3, with TRBD1 matching over 9 bases. CDR3 length: 16 amino acids. Looked up from germline, CDR1 is SEHNR and CDR2 is FQNEAQ (reference sequence). With V trimmed by 1 base and J by 6 bases, 8 bases remained unmatched. CDR3 DNA sequence: TGTGCCAGCAGCTTAGGGGACAGGGTAATCGCGGATACGCAGTATTTT. Its translation is CASSLGDRVIADTQYF.

The chain uses TRBV19 and TRBJ2-6; 7 positions agree with TRBD1. The J segment lost 3 bases and the V segment lost 6 bases, leaving 17 bases of the junction unmatched. The germline gives CDR1 LNHDA, CDR2 SQIVND (reference sequence). The CDR3 is 19 residues long. The CDR3: CASSPLLKTGIGGANVLTF. CDR3 bases: TGTGCCAGTAGCCCGCTATTGAAGACAGGGATAGGTGGGGCCAACGTCCTGACTTTC.

This chain connects TRBV28 to TRBJ2-1, with D perhaps TRBD1 (6 bases). The CDR3 spans 14 residues. Looked up from germline, CDR1 is MDHEN and CDR2 is SYDVKM. V was cut by 2 bases and J by 9 bases, with 14 bases left in between. CDR3 DNA sequence: TGTGCCAGCAGTTTAGGGGGCCGAAGAGGTGAGCAGTTCTTC. Translation gives CASSLGGRRGEQFF.

This chain joins TRBV5-1 and TRBJ2-1, with 12 bases aligning to TRBD2. Germline V gives CDR1 SGHRS, CDR2 YFSETQ. The CDR3 covers 15 residues. V gave up 0 bases and J gave up 9 bases; unmatched junction bases: 4. CDR3 sequence (DNA): TGCGCCAGCAGCTTGGGACTAGCGGGAGCTGGTGAGCAGTTCTTC. This codes for CASSLGLAGAGEQFF.

Turning to this clone: An end of the junction differs from the germline gene, which may be a read error. This chain joins TRBV9 and TRBJ2-4; TRBD2 matches 8 bases. The CDR3 has 11 amino acids. The germline gives CDR1 SGDLS, CDR2 YYNGEE. CDR3 residues: CASSVPGLVDF. DNA for the CDR3: TGTGCCAGCAGCGTACCGGGACTAGTCGACTTC.

This clone was seen a single time. In nucleotides, the CDR3 is TGTGCCAGCAGCTCCGCCTGGGGGGGCACAGATACGCAGTATTTT. As protein: CASSSAWGGTDTQYF. The V gene is TRBV7-2, the J gene TRBJ2-3, with TRBD2 as a possible D gene (6 bases). This CDR3 spans 15 amino acids. V was shortened by 4 bases and J by 1 base, with 12 bases between the two germline ends. Germline V gives CDR1 SGHTA, CDR2 FQGNSA.

This chain connects TRBV30 to TRBJ1-2; no firm D call. Trimming left V 5 bases short and J 4 bases short, with 8 bases between. CDR3 length equals 11 residues. Germline CDR1 GTSNPN, CDR2 SVGIG (reference sequence). The CDR3 bases are TGTGCCTGGGCGGCGGGCTATGGCTACACCTTC. Translating it yields CAWAAGYGYTF. The full variable domain, completed using reference TRBV30 and TRBJ1-2, is SQTIHQWPATLVQPVGSPLSLECTVEGTSNPNLYWYRQAAGRGLQLLFYSVGIGQISSEVPQNLSASRPQDRQFILSSKKLLLSDSGFYLCAWAAGYGYTFGSGTRLTVV.

There are a few counts of this clone. The rearrangement uses TRBV4-1 and TRBJ1-5; a weak D match, TRBD1 (6 bases). CDR3 length: 14 amino acids. Germline V lookup: CDR1 MGHRA, CDR2 YSYEKL. The V gene lost 6 bases and the J gene lost 2 bases, with 11 bases spanning the gap. The CDR3 here is CASRRTAGNQPQHF. Here the CDR3 DNA reads TGCGCCAGCAGAAGGACAGCCGGCAATCAGCCCCAGCATTTT.

This chain links TRBV11-3 with TRBJ2-7; the D is unclear. The CDR3 has 12 residues. Deletions cut 6 bases from V and 4 bases from J, with 10 bases between. Germline V lookup: CDR1 SGHNT, CDR2 YENEEA. The CDR3 reads CASSSQGYEQYF. The DNA for the CDR3 is TGTGCCAGCAGTAGCCAAGGTTACGAGCAGTACTTC.

This chain uses TRBV7-9 with TRBJ2-6; D not resolved. V was trimmed by 5 bases and J by 0 bases, leaving 8 bases between them. The CDR3 loop spans 15 amino acids. Germline loops: CDR1 SEHNR, CDR2 FQNEAQ (reference sequence). The CDR3 region has the DNA TGTGCCAGCAGCCGGTGGGCCTCTGGGGCCAACGTCCTGACTTTC. This sequence encodes CASSRWASGANVLTF.

V usage is TRBV27 and J usage is TRBJ1-1; TRBD1 matches at 9 bases. The V gene end was trimmed by 6 bases and the J gene end by 1 base; junction bases not matched to a gene: 9. CDR3 size: 16 residues. Germline V gene data show CDR1 as MNHEY and CDR2 as SMNVEV (reference sequence). CDR3 amino acids: CASSSYPGQGNTEAFF. As DNA, the CDR3 is TGTGCCAGCAGCTCGTACCCGGGACAGGGGAACACTGAAGCTTTCTTT.

This clone was seen a single time. The chain employs TRBV4-1 and TRBJ1-1; TRBD1 might be the D (6 bases). This CDR3 is 14 amino acids long. With 3 bases removed from V and 1 base from J, the gap between germline ends came to 9 bases. Germline V CDR1 and CDR2: MGHRA, YSYEKL. The CDR3 nucleotides read TGCGCCAGCAGCCAGGACAGTAAGAACACTGAAGCTTTCTTT. This translates into CASSQDSKNTEAFF.

In the case of this clone: Other DNA sequences from this sample encode an identical CDR3 as well. The genes are TRBV4-1 and TRBJ2-5; 11 bases line up with TRBD2. V dropped 3 bases and J dropped 1; count of bases not matched to a gene: 13. Germline CDR1 MGHRA, CDR2 YSYEKL. CDR3 size: 19 residues. The CDR3 spells CASSQTSSGGTLVQETQYF. In DNA form, the CDR3 reads TGCGCCAGCAGCCAGACTTCTAGCGGGGGGACGCTCGTCCAAGAGACCCAGTACTTC.

The rearrangement joins TRBV14 to TRBJ2-1, with D tentatively TRBD2 (6 bases). From germline, CDR1 is SGHDN and CDR2 FVKESK. Trimming cost V 4 bases and J 3 bases, with 16 bases left between them. The CDR3 loop spans 16 amino acids. CDR3 sequence: CASSPRRLGVYNEQFF. CDR3 coding DNA: TGTGCCAGCAGCCCTCGCCGACTAGGTGTCTACAATGAGCAGTTCTTC.